What follows is one T cell receptor (beta chain) and its context. No cognate antigen has been identified for it. Per-base qualities were not stored, and no clone one base away is much larger. Libraries were built with PCR. Sequencing was performed on an Illumina HiSeq 2500. Unique molecular identifiers were incorporated into TCR beta cDNA libraries to reduce PCR and sequencing biases. About 500,000 cDNA molecules were obtained for every 1 to 10 million input T cells, so each molecule roughly corresponded to one T cell. Patient libraries were prepared and sequenced with the same protocol used for the earlier healthy control dataset. Within a given batch, samples were prepared together, multiplexed and sequenced on the same HiSeq lane. The authors processed their data as follows. Raw barcoded reads were processed with MIGEC, and single-read molecular identifier groups were discarded before consensus assembly and CDR3 extraction. Clonotype tables were post-analysed with VDJtools, normalizing diversity by down-sampling all datasets to the smallest sample size. Repertoire overlap clustering matched CDR3 amino acid but not nucleotide sequences to correct batch-related cross-sample contamination. TCRdb reanalyzed the raw reads on its own, using fastp at Q25 for trimming and MiXCR for clone calling, and kept in-frame beta chains. All rows with the same CDR3 protein become a single entry with the most common DNA and genes. TCRdb, not the original authors, processed these V and J calls. In this sample the table shows roughly 570,000 distinct CDR3 sequences, roughly 34% of which occur a single time. The ten largest make up around 6% of the sample.

This entry comes from a study of post-analysis software for immune sequencing data (dated by TCRdb to between 2015 and 2017). Regarding the research as a whole: Disease courses on record covered relapsing-remitting, secondary progressive and progressive-relapsing multiple sclerosis, though some patients had no subtype annotation. The patient repertoires were set against roughly eleven previously published healthy control repertoires from donors whose ages ranged from roughly 6 to 25 years. A subset of samples was prepared in parallel using single-end sample barcoding, then pooled and co-amplified after Illumina adapter ligation. Overall results and qualifications from the work: Patients showed significantly higher frequencies than controls for a handful of TRBV segments, among them TRBV5-6, TRBV5-1 and TRBV20-1. Compared with controls, multiple sclerosis patients had significantly lower normalized Chao1 diversity, a finding suggesting substantial peripheral T-cell clonal expansion. Direct clustering with F measure showed strong co-clustering of samples prepared in the same batch, prompting a batch-effect correction. The multiple sclerosis patient group was slightly younger than the control group.

V and J are trimmed by 5 bases and 5 bases, and the gene matches miss 3 bases of the junction. CDR1 and CDR2 (MNHEY, SMNVEV) derive from the germline V gene (reference sequence). The CDR3 covers 14 residues, taking in both the cysteine and the phenylalanine. Just CDR3 DNA is preserved here, 42 bases in frame from base 1. To demonstrate the VDJtools post-analysis software, TCR beta repertoires were profiled from the peripheral blood of about 13 young patients with multiple sclerosis. The patients with multiple sclerosis were children and adolescents between roughly 6 and 16 years of age. Specimen: blood. The receptor comes from a girl aged 2 to 17 with multiple sclerosis. The rearranged segments are TRBV27 and TRBJ1-4, with 9 junctional bases fitting TRBD1. The encoded CDR3 is CASSRQGGNEKLFF. The sequenced DNA: TGTGCCAGCAGTAGACAGGGGGGGAATGAAAAACTGTTTTTT.